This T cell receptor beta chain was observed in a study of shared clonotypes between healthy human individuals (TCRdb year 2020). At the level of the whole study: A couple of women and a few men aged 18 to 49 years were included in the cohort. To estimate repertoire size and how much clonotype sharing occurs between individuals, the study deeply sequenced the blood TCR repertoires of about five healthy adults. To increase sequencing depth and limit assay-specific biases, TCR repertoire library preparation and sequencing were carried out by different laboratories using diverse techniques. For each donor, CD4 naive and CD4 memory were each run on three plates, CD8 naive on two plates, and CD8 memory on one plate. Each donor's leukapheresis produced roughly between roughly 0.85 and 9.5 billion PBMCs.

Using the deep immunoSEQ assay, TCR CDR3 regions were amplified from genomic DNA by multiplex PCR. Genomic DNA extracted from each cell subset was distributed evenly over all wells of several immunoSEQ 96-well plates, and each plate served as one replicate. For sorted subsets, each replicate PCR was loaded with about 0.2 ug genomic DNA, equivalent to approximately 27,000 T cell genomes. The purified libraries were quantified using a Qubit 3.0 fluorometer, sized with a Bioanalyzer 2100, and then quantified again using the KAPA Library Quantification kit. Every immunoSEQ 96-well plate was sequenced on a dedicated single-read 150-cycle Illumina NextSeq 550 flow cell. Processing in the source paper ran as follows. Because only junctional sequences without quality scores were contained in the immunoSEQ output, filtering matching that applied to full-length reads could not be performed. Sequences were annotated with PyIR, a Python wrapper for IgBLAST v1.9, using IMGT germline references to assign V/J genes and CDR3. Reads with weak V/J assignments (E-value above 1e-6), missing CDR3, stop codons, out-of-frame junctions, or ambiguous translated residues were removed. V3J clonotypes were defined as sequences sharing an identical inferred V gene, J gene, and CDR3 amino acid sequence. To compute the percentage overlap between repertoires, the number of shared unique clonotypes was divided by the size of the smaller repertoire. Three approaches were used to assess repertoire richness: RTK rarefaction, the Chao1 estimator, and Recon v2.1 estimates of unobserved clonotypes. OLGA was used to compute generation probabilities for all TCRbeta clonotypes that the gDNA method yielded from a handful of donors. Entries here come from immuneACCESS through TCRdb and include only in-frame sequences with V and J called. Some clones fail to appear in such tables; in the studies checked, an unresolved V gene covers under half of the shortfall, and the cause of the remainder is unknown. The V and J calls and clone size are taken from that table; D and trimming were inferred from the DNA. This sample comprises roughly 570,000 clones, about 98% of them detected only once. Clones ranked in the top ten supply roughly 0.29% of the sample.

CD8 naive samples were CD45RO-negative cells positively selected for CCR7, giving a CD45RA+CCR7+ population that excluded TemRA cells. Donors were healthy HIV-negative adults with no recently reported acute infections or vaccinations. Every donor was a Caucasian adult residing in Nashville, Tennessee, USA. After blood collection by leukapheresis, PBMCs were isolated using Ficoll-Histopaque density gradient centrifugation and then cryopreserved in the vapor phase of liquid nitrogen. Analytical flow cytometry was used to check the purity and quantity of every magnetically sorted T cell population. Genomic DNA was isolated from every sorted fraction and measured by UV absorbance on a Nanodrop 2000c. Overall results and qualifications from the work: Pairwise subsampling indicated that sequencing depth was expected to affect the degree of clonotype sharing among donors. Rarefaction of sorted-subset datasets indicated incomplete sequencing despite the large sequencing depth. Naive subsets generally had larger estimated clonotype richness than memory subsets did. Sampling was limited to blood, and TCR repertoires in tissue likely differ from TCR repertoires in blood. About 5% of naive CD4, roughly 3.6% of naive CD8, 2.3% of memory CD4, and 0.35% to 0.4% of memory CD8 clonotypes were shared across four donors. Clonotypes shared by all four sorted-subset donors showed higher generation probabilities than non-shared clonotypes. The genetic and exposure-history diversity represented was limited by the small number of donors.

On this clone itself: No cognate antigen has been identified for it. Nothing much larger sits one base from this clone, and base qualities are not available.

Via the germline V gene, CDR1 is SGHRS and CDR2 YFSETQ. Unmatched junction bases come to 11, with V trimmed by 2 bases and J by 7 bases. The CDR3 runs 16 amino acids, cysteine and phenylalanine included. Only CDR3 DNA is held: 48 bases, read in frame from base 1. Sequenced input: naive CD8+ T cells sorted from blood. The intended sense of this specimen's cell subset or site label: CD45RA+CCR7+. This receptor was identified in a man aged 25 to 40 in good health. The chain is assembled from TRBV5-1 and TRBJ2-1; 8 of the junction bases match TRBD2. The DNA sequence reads TGCGCCAGCAGCTTATCCGTGGCGGGGGGCCTGAATGAGCAGTTCTTC. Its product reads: CASSLSVAGGLNEQFF.